This TCR beta chain was profiled in a study of human T cells and chemical hapten exposure (dated by TCRdb to the early 2020s). Context from the whole study: For sensitization, 2% DPC in acetone was applied to a 2 cm by 2 cm area of upper inner arm skin. Throughout the roughly 23-week study period, patients were also given weekly therapeutic DPC doses on the scalp. Patch tests used Finn chambers with 0.01% DPC on the upper back, scored after 6 days by International Contact Dermatitis Research Group standards. The mostly female patient cohort included alopecia areata with under or over 50% scalp involvement, alopecia totalis and alopecia universalis. Libraries were pooled for sequencing, and per-sample TCR yields varied mainly because of small differences in library volumes within the pool. The study tracked peripheral blood TCR repertoire changes in vivo during primary and secondary sensitization to the hapten diphenylcyclopropenone (DPC) in alopecia patients. Blood was sampled from patients pre-sensitization (week 0) and at 2, 6 and about 24 weeks after DPC sensitization. For TCR sequencing, blood came from 25 to 30 alopecia patients at anywhere from one to four time points (pre-sensitization, 2, 6 and 24 weeks). Both TCR alpha and TCR beta chains were sequenced from each blood RNA sample.

General findings and caveats noted by the study authors: Patch test score was positively correlated with the number of PT1 expanded TCRs, with significance at thresholds 8, 16 and 32 but not at 4. After repeated subsampling, changes were observed in the strength of the expansion versus patch-test correlation and in the threshold at which the correlation became significant. Because every patient had alopecia, a presumed autoimmune disease, the patients' immune response might differ from that of healthy individuals. No change with DPC sensitization was found in the number of TCRs above 1 in 1000 frequency, and no evidence of global repertoire structure alterations was found. Expanded TCRs formed significantly more large CDR3 similarity clusters than pre-sensitization or healthy control sets, consistent with antigen-driven responses.

The library came from RACE. Sequencing took place on a NextSeq 500. Library preparation attached unique molecular identifiers to individual cDNA molecules for quantitative, reproducible TCR counting. The original methods were these. A median of approximately 96,000 TCRs per sample was observed, with a range of roughly 20,000 to 750,000. The Decombinator software suite was used to annotate V, J and CDR3 in the TCR reads. To make PS versus PT1 abundance plots, every sample was subsampled to the same number of TCRs (28,000). Expanded TCRs were defined as absent before sensitization and observed at least eight times at the 2-week time point. TCRdb took the public reads, trimmed them with fastp at Q25, ran MiXCR for clone calling and kept in-frame beta chains. All rows with the same CDR3 protein become a single entry with the most common DNA and genes. These V and J calls originate from TCRdb's pipeline instead of the authors' own analysis. The sample table contains around 33,000 distinct CDR3 sequences; only one count was recorded for 9% to 15% of them. The ten largest clones capture approximately 1.9% of the sample.

Spanning cysteine to phenylalanine, the CDR3 consists of 15 amino acids. Here the CDR3 DNA is all that survives: 45 bases in frame from base 1. At the junction V is shortened by 3 bases and J by 8 bases, with 14 bases in between. Looking up the germline V gene yields CDR1 MGHDK and CDR2 SYGVNS. In its sample, this clonotype was seen a few times. No antigen is known for it. Per-base qualities were not stored, and no clone one base away is much larger. The sample's time point label, decoded: pre-sensitization, week 0. This specimen's treatment or condition label, per the study, means: therapeutic diphenylcyclopropenone sensitization with weekly scalp DPC. Total RNA was extracted from unfractionated whole blood that had been collected in Tempus Blood RNA tubes. At each patch-test visit, blood was drawn before the patch test was applied. Patients were considered eligible if aged 18 to 70, diagnosed with alopecia and deemed suitable for DPC therapy, and patients were excluded if pregnant.

The chain couples TRBV25-1 to TRBJ1-6, with TRBD1 perhaps the D gene, on 5 matching bases. The sequence came from a woman between 40 and 55 years old with alopecia areata. Some clones in this sample may be carry-over from other donors' samples. The specimen comprised whole blood, sampled in connection with sensitization to the hapten diphenylcyclopropenone (DPC). Here is the DNA: TGTGCCAGCAGTGATTCCGGGACGTTCCATTCACCCCTCCACTTT. This translates into CASSDSGTFHSPLHF.